The 22 T cell receptor beta chains listed next were all sequenced from one sample in a study of control samples from healthy donors and cancer patients. Using immunoSEQ multiplex PCR, the repertoire was profiled, and TCRdb retains in-frame clones only, with some absent. This sample has some 71,000 clones, with roughly 90% found just once. Sequenced material: PBMCs. These receptors all come from a man aged 55 to 70 with colorectal cancer.

This clone came up many times. This chain joins TRBV14 and TRBJ2-7; D remains ambiguous. There are 11 residues in the CDR3. V was clipped by 1 base and J by 3 bases, with 1 base between them. Germline CDR1 reads SGHDN; CDR2 reads FVKESK. CDR3 loop: CASSQGYEQYF. The CDR3 DNA reads as TGTGCCAGCAGCCAAGGCTACGAGCAGTACTTC.

This rearrangement joins TRBV6-6 to TRBJ2-7, with TRBD1 matching over 7 bases. Germline CDR1 MNHNY, CDR2 SVGAGI (reference sequence). The CDR3 is made up of 14 amino acids. Losses at the gene ends were 2 bases for V and 2 bases for J; bases not matched to a gene: 3. For the CDR3, the DNA is TGTGCCAGCAGTTACGACAGGGCAACCTACGAGCAGTACTTC. Its translation: CASSYDRATYEQYF.

The J gene is TRBJ2-1, the V gene TRBV20-1; perhaps TRBD2 as D (5 bases). V was shortened by 6 bases and J by 12 bases, with 15 bases between the two germline ends. The germline V gene encodes CDR1 DFQATT and CDR2 SNEGSKA (reference sequence). The CDR3 is made up of 11 amino acids. The CDR3 protein is CSAPLAGRQFF. The CDR3 DNA follows: TGCAGTGCCCCTTTGGCGGGTCGGCAGTTCTTC.

The V and J genes are TRBV3-1 (or the pseudogene TRBV3-2) and TRBJ1-5; D is unresolved. CDR3 length equals 13 residues. Per the germline V gene, CDR1 is LGHDT and CDR2 is YNNKEL (reference sequence). Trimming shortened V by 4 bases and J by 1 base, and 5 bases separated the two germline ends. The CDR3 DNA reads as TGTGCCAGCAGCCGAGGAAGCAATCAGCCCCAGCATTTT. Protein product: CASSRGSNQPQHF.

CDR3 residues: CASSIDPRLAANTGELFF. In DNA, the CDR3 is TGTGCCAGTAGTATAGATCCCCGACTAGCGGCGAACACCGGGGAGCTGTTTTTT. The chain recombines TRBV19 with TRBJ2-2; 9 bases line up with TRBD2. This CDR3 contains 18 residues. J was trimmed by 0 bases and V by 0 bases; bases with no gene match: 5. CDR1 is LNHDA and CDR2 is SQIVND in the germline V gene (reference sequence).

V usage is TRBV7-9 and J usage is TRBJ1-6; tentative D call: TRBD1 (6 bases). Per the germline V gene, CDR1 is SEHNR and CDR2 is FQNEAQ (reference sequence). The V end was cut by 1 base, the J end by 6 bases, with 10 bases between. The CDR3 contains 15 residues. The CDR3 is CASSLGTAGNSPLHF. The CDR3 region has the DNA TGTGCCAGCAGCTTAGGGACAGCCGGTAATTCACCCCTCCACTTT.

The chain joins TRBV3-1 (or the pseudogene TRBV3-2) to TRBJ2-2, with D possibly TRBD2 on 5 matching bases. The CDR3 extends over 14 amino acids. V lost 4 bases to trimming and J lost 7 bases, with 13 bases between them. Germline V CDR1 and CDR2: LGHDT, YNNKEL (reference sequence). The CDR3 here is CASSRLTGDGELFF. Here the CDR3 DNA reads TGTGCCAGCAGCCGCCTCACCGGGGACGGGGAGCTGTTTTTT.

The chain combines TRBV30 with TRBJ1-1; 7 positions agree with TRBD1. V lost 3 bases and J lost 11; bases outside the gene matches: 9. This CDR3 region has 12 residues. Germline CDR1 reads GTSNPN; CDR2 reads SVGIG (reference sequence). The CDR3 region is CAWSRTGRDAFF. For the CDR3, the DNA is TGTGCCTGGAGCAGGACAGGAAGGGATGCTTTCTTT.

V is TRBV19 and J is TRBJ2-4; no reliable D call. Germline CDR1 and CDR2: LNHDA and SQIVND (reference sequence). Deletions cut 4 bases from V and 5 bases from J, with 15 bases between. This CDR3 region has 15 residues. The CDR3, as DNA: TGTGCCAGTAGTACTACTTTGAGGAGAGAAAACATTCAGTACTTC. This codes for CASSTTLRRENIQYF.

The chain is built from TRBV29-1 and TRBJ1-3; D ambiguous. This CDR3 contains 14 residues. V dropped 5 bases and J dropped 0 bases, with 11 bases sitting between them. Per germline, CDR1 SQVTM and CDR2 ANQGSEA. The DNA for the CDR3 is TGCAGCGTTCAAAAAGGGTTCTCTGGAAACACCATATATTTT. Encoded protein: CSVQKGFSGNTIYF.

This chain uses TRBV2 with TRBJ1-2; 7 bases match TRBD1. CDR1 SNHLY and CDR2 FYNNEI come from the germline V gene. The V segment lost 5 bases and the J segment 4 bases; nucleotides outside the gene matches: 4. CDR3 length: 13 amino acids. The CDR3 sequence: CASSLGGVYGYTF. The CDR3 nucleotides are TGTGCCAGCAGTCTAGGGGGCGTCTATGGCTACACCTTC.

The chain has TRBV9 and TRBJ2-3; D unclear. Germline CDR1 SGDLS, CDR2 YYNGEE. V lost 0 bases and J lost 5, with 4 bases in between. The CDR3 runs to 12 residues. The DNA of the CDR3 is TGTGCCAGCAGCGTAGGGCAAGATACGCAGTATTTT. Its protein is CASSVGQDTQYF. The entire variable domain, with the rest obtained from reference TRBV9 and TRBJ2-3, is as follows: DSGVTQTPKHLITATGQRVTLRCSPRSGDLSVYWYQQSLDQGLQFLIQYYNGEERAKGNILERFSAQQFPDLHSELNLSSLELGDSALYFCASSVGQDTQYFGPGTRLTVL.

The rearrangement joins TRBV15 to TRBJ1-6; D ambiguous. V was trimmed by 0 bases and J by 6 bases, leaving 3 bases between them. Germline V CDR1 and CDR2: LNHNV, YYDKDF (reference sequence). The CDR3 spans 13 residues. CDR3 in amino acids: CATSRDSNSPLHF. The CDR3 DNA follows: TGTGCCACCAGCAGAGACTCTAATTCACCCCTCCACTTT.

CDR3 sequence: CASSLLDRTISYNSPLHF. The DNA for the CDR3 is TGTGCCAGCAGTCTCCTGGACAGGACCATCTCCTATAATTCACCCCTCCACTTT. The V call is TRBV27, the J call TRBJ1-6, with 7 positions matching TRBD1. This CDR3 is 18 amino acids long. Germline trimming cut 5 bases from V and 0 bases from J; bases unmatched to any gene: 10. Germline V CDR1 and CDR2: MNHEY, SMNVEV (reference sequence).

The gene calls are TRBV27 and TRBJ1-6; 7 positions match TRBD1. V lost 8 bases, J lost 5 bases, and 9 bases stayed unmatched. The CDR3 has 15 amino acids. Germline V gives CDR1 MNHEY, CDR2 SMNVEV (reference sequence). CDR3 sequence: CASRRRDSDNSPLHF. The CDR3 DNA is TGTGCCAGCCGCCGGCGGGACAGCGATAATTCACCCCTCCACTTT.

The genes are TRBV6-1 and TRBJ1-4; the D is unclear. The germline CDR1 and CDR2 sequences are MNHNS and SASEGT. Deletions cut 2 bases from V and 8 bases from J, with 15 bases between. The CDR3 extends over 15 amino acids. The CDR3 sequence is CASSERKVPIEKLFF. CDR3 bases: TGTGCCAGCAGTGAAAGGAAGGTACCCATCGAAAAACTGTTTTTT.

CDR3 sequence: CAIRGLKRTDTQYF. CDR3 coding DNA: TGTGCCATCCGCGGATTAAAGCGGACAGATACGCAGTATTTT. The chain couples TRBV10-3 to TRBJ2-3, with D perhaps matching TRBD2 (5 bases). Germline assignment: CDR1 ENHRY and CDR2 SYGVKD. There are 14 residues in the CDR3. Trimming removed 8 bases at V and 3 bases at J, with 15 bases between.

V usage is TRBV6-2 or TRBV6-3 and J usage is TRBJ1-6; D gene uncertain. Per the germline V gene, CDR1 is MNHEY and CDR2 is SVGEGT. CDR3 length equals 19 residues. V was clipped by 2 bases and J by 0 bases, with 17 bases between them. The CDR3 spells CASSYDPGRVNSYNSPLHF. In DNA, the CDR3 is TGTGCCAGCAGTTACGATCCCGGCCGAGTAAACTCCTATAATTCACCCCTCCACTTT.

This chain links TRBV7-8 with TRBJ2-3, with D uncertain. The CDR3 sequence is 15 residues long. The germline V and J ends were trimmed by 5 bases and 2 bases, with 14 bases remaining between them. Germline lookup yields CDR1 SGHVS and CDR2 FQNEAQ. CDR3: CASSPYGVSTDTQYF. CDR3 sequence (DNA): TGTGCCAGCAGCCCCTATGGTGTTTCCACAGATACGCAGTATTTT.

This chain connects TRBV20-1 to TRBJ2-1; D is uncertain. The CDR3 runs to 11 residues. The V and J ends lost 4 bases and 7 bases respectively, with 8 bases between them. The germline V gene has CDR1 DFQATT and CDR2 SNEGSKA (reference sequence). The CDR3 DNA reads as TGCAGTGCTAAGGTCGAGAATGAGCAGTTCTTC. It is translated as CSAKVENEQFF.

The CDR3 protein is CASRQGTSGTDTQYF. In DNA form, the CDR3 reads TGCGCCAGCAGGCAGGGGACTAGCGGGACAGATACGCAGTATTTT. The chain links TRBV10-2 to TRBJ2-3; 12 bases line up with TRBD2. CDR1 and CDR2 from the germline V gene are WSHSY and SAAADI. This CDR3 has 15 amino acids. J lost 3 bases, V lost 6 bases, and 4 bases had no gene match.

This chain joins TRBV5-8 and TRBJ1-2; TRBD1 might be the D (5 bases). This CDR3 has 10 residues. CDR1 is SGHTS and CDR2 is YDEGEE in the germline V gene. The V gene lost 3 bases and the J gene lost 12 bases, with 9 bases spanning the gap. The CDR3 DNA reads as TGTGCCAGCAGCTCCCGGGACGACACCTTC. Its protein is CASSSRDDTF.